The sequence of this T cell receptor (beta chain) was determined in a study of T cells in Graves' hyperthyroidism and ophthalmopathy. The CDR3 has 15 amino acids. The V gene lost 6 bases and the J gene lost 8 bases, with 17 bases spanning the gap. CDR1 MNHNS and CDR2 SASEGT come from the germline V gene. This clonotype came up many times. Its matching antigen is unknown. Lactation, pregnancy, other autoimmune disease or uncontrolled infection excluded patients. Regarding the study as a whole: From stable hyperthyroidism, ophthalmopathy was separated by a 13 V-J model.

Amplification of TCR beta CDR3 regions was performed using RNA transcripts as template. The TCR CDR3 first-round RT-PCR relied on the HTBI primer set. TCRdb re-called the multiplex PCR reads through MiXCR, storing one row per CDR3 protein. The sample records a few hundred thousand distinct CDR3 sequences, roughly 46% being singletons. The source of this sequence is a woman aged 18-30 years with Graves' hyperthyroidism. The chain employs TRBV6-1 and TRBJ1-6; no definite D call. What was sequenced was peripheral blood or thyroid tissue (not recorded which). For the CDR3, the DNA is TGTGCCAGCAGCCTACTCGCCGGGGAGGATTCACCCCTCCACTTT. Its translation is CASSLLAGEDSPLHF.